These T cell receptor beta chains were read from a single sample in a study of graft-versus-host responses after intestinal transplantation. The method was immunoSEQ multiplex PCR; TCRdb's version includes in-frame clones alone and lacks a portion of them. Altogether about 96,000 clones are present, approximately 92% being singletons, with the ten largest covering roughly 0.31%. For these receptors, no antigen is known. The source material was unstimulated CD4+ T cells sorted from spleen or lymph node cells, sampled before intestinal transplant. These receptors originate from a human donor who received an intestinal transplant. The CDR3 runs from the conserved cysteine through the conserved F or W. The D gene is left open where the match is weak. Some rows have no size entry. The others give once, few or many, or a class for an expanded clone.

clone_size,v_call,d_call,cdr3_length,j_call,cdr3_aa,cdr3_nt
.,TRBV27,TRBD2,22,TRBJ2-7,CASRRTTSRLAGGAHRSYEQYF,TGTGCCAGCAGACGTACCACCTCGAGACTAGCGGGAGGCGCGCACCGCTCCTACGAGCAGTACTTC
once,TRBV14,.,16,TRBJ2-7,CASSQERRGGTYEQYF,TGTGCCAGCAGCCAAGAGAGAAGGGGAGGCACCTACGAGCAGTACTTC
.,TRBV7-8,.,16,TRBJ1-5,CASSLEGSISNQPQHF,TGTGCCAGCAGCTTAGAAGGGTCTATTAGCAATCAGCCCCAGCATTTT
.,TRBV4-1,TRBD1,15,TRBJ2-7,CASSPGQGARYEQYF,TGCGCCAGCAGCCCGGGACAGGGGGCAAGGTACGAGCAGTACTTC
.,TRBV27,TRBD1,13,TRBJ2-7,CASSDRGVGEQYF,TGTGCCAGCTCCGACAGGGGGGTCGGCGAGCAGTACTTC
.,TRBV5-1,.,15,TRBJ2-1,CASSPDGGSANEQFF,TGCGCCAGCAGCCCGGATGGGGGATCGGCCAATGAGCAGTTCTTC
.,TRBV30,.,13,TRBJ2-1,CAWSVGISNEQFF,TGTGCCTGGAGTGTCGGGATAAGCAATGAGCAGTTCTTC
.,TRBV6-1,TRBD1,14,TRBJ2-7,CASTPQGPAYEQYF,TGTGCCAGCACCCCACAGGGGCCCGCCTACGAGCAGTACTTC
.,TRBV30,TRBD1,14,TRBJ1-2,CAWTLRTGAYGYTF,TGTGCCTGGACCCTACGGACAGGAGCCTATGGCTACACCTTC
few,TRBV15,TRBD2,16,TRBJ2-2,CATSRDWLAGERELFF,TGTGCCACCAGCAGAGATTGGCTAGCGGGAGAGCGGGAGCTGTTTTTT
.,TRBV27,.,16,TRBJ2-2,CASSLYDRFNTGELFF,TGTGCCAGCAGTTTATACGACAGGTTTAACACCGGGGAGCTGTTTTTT